This T cell receptor beta chain was identified in a study of PD-L1 blockade in urothelial cancer. As for the study in general: T cell content in blood samples showed a median of around 140,000. Study observations and caveats: Pretreatment peripheral blood TCR clonality that fell below the median predicted better survival among the patients studied.

Profiled with immunoSEQ multiplex PCR; TCRdb holds only in-frame clones, not every one. The sample records about 43,000 clones, 83% being singletons. As to this clone: The antigen remains unidentified.

Described time point: peripheral blood 6 weeks after treatment start. This receptor was taken from a man in his sixties with urothelial cancer. Sequenced material: PBMCs, taken around atezolizumab (anti-PD-L1) treatment.

CDR3 residues: CASSFRGVNTEAFF. The CDR3 DNA is TGTGCCAGCAGTTTCAGGGGCGTTAACACTGAAGCTTTCTTT. J is TRBJ1-1 and V is TRBV28, with D possibly being TRBD1 (6 bases). Germline V lookup: CDR1 MDHEN, CDR2 SYDVKM. The CDR3 loop spans 14 amino acids. V was trimmed by 3 bases and J by 2 bases, leaving 10 bases between them.